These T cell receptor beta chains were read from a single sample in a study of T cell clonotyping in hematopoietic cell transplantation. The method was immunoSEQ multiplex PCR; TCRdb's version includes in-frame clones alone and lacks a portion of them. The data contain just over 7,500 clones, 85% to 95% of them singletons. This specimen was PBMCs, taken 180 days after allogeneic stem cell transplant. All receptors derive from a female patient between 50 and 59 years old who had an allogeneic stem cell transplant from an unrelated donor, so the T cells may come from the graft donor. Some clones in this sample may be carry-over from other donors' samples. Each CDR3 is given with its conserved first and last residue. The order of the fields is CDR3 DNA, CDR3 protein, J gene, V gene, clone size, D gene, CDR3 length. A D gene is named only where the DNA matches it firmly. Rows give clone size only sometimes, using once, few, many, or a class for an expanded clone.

DNA: TGTGCCAGCAGCCCCAGGAGCGGGAGAAAGAACAATGAGCAGTTCTTC; CDR3: CASSPRSGRKNNEQFF; J: TRBJ2-1; V: TRBV7-2; size: .; D: TRBD2; length: 16
DNA: TGCGCCAGCAGAGCGGGGGGAGCCCGGCGCAACTATGGCTACACCTTC; CDR3: CASRAGGARRNYGYTF; J: TRBJ1-2; V: TRBV4-1; size: once; D: .; length: 16
DNA: TGCGCCAGCGCACAGGGGGTTAACTATGGCTACACCTTC; CDR3: CASAQGVNYGYTF; J: TRBJ1-2; V: TRBV4-1; size: .; D: TRBD1; length: 13
DNA: TGTGCCAGCAGTAAGGCACAAGAGACCCAGTACTTC; CDR3: CASSKAQETQYF; J: TRBJ2-5; V: TRBV2; size: .; D: .; length: 12
DNA: TGCAGCGTTGTTATCTCGGTCACTGAAGCTTTCTTT; CDR3: CSVVISVTEAFF; J: TRBJ1-1; V: TRBV29-1; size: .; D: .; length: 12
DNA: TGTGCCAGCTCTCGACAACAGGGCTCCTATAATTCACCCCTCCACTTT; CDR3: CASSRQQGSYNSPLHF; J: TRBJ1-6; V: TRBV18; size: .; D: .; length: 16
DNA: TGCGCCAGCAGCATGGGACCCACAGATACGCAGTATTTT; CDR3: CASSMGPTDTQYF; J: TRBJ2-3; V: TRBV5-1; size: .; D: .; length: 13
DNA: TGTGCCAGCAGGACGGACAGGGGAAGCGATGGCTACACCTTC; CDR3: CASRTDRGSDGYTF; J: TRBJ1-2; V: TRBV2; size: .; D: TRBD1; length: 14
DNA: TGTGCCAGCAGCTGGGCGGGGGGAAGGTACCAAGAGACCCAGTACTTC; CDR3: CASSWAGGRYQETQYF; J: TRBJ2-5; V: TRBV5-4; size: .; D: TRBD2; length: 16
DNA: TGTGCCAGCAGTCTCCGACTAGCGGCCCACAATGAGCAGTTCTTC; CDR3: CASSLRLAAHNEQFF; J: TRBJ2-1; V: TRBV6-5; size: .; D: TRBD2; length: 15
DNA: TGCGCCAGCAGCAGGGACACAGCCTCCTACGAGCAGTACTTC; CDR3: CASSRDTASYEQYF; J: TRBJ2-7; V: TRBV5-1; size: .; D: .; length: 14